These T cell receptor beta chains were read from a single sample in a study of CD8+ T cells in alopecia areata. Only in-frame clones appear in the TCRdb table, and some are missing; sequencing was by immunoSEQ multiplex PCR. The sample has around 150,000 clones; around 60% are singletons. The sequencing here drew on CD4+ T cells sorted from blood, taken at week 24, from a patient treated with tofacitinib. Receptor source: a human donor with alopecia areata. The CDR3 runs from the conserved cysteine through the conserved F or W. Each record gives: D gene, CDR3 length, J gene, clone size, V gene, CDR3 DNA, CDR3 protein. D genes are given only for firm matches. Size is omitted from some rows. Given values are once, few, many or a class for expanded clones.

>NA|13|TRBJ2-3|NA|TRBV29-1
TGCAGCGTCCCGGTGGCGGGGACAGATACGCAGTATTTT
CSVPVAGTDTQYF
>NA|13|TRBJ1-1|NA|TRBV6-5
TGTGCCAGCAGTTATGATTTCAGAATTGAAGCTTTCTTT
CASSYDFRIEAFF
>NA|15|TRBJ2-3|few|TRBV30
TGTGCCTGGAGTGTGGTAGGAGCAGGCACAGATACGCAGTATTTT
CAWSVVGAGTDTQYF
>NA|12|TRBJ1-1|NA|TRBV29-1
TGCAGCGCAAAGAGGGGGAACACTGAAGCTTTCTTT
CSAKRGNTEAFF
>TRBD2|12|TRBJ2-7|NA|TRBV15
TGTGCCACCAGCCCCGGGGGGTACGAGCAGTACTTC
CATSPGGYEQYF
>NA|16|TRBJ1-6|NA|TRBV18
TGTGCCAGCTCACCGGGAGGGAGATTCTATAATTCACCCCTCCACTTT
CASSPGGRFYNSPLHF
>TRBD1|15|TRBJ2-2|NA|TRBV4-2
TGTGCCAGCGCCCGGACAGGGGACAAGGGCGGGGAGCTGTTTTTT
CASARTGDKGGELFF
>NA|11|TRBJ2-7|NA|TRBV30
TGTGCCTGGAGTCAAGGATACGAGCAGTACTTC
CAWSQGYEQYF
>TRBD1|17|TRBJ1-2|few|TRBV14
TGTGCCAGCAGCCAAGCCCGGGACAGGGGGCCCCCATATGGCTACACCTTC
CASSQARDRGPPYGYTF
>NA|13|TRBJ2-5|NA|TRBV15
TGTGCCACCAGGGCGGGACAACAAGAGACCCAGTACTTC
CATRAGQQETQYF
>NA|14|TRBJ2-1|NA|TRBV30
TGTGCCTGGAGTGTTCGCGGGGGCGCGAGCGGGCAGTTCTTC
CAWSVRGGASGQFF
>NA|13|TRBJ2-5|once|TRBV7-9
TGTGCCAGCAGCAAAGGGCCCACACGGACCCAGTACTTC
CASSKGPTRTQYF
>NA|17|TRBJ2-7|NA|TRBV5-1
TGCGCCAGCAGCTTGGCGCAGGGGGGCCTTCCCTCCTACGAGCAGTACTTC
CASSLAQGGLPSYEQYF
>TRBD2|14|TRBJ2-5|NA|TRBV7-2
TGTGCCAGCAGCGCCGGACTAGCGGAAGAGACCCAGTACTTC
CASSAGLAEETQYF
>NA|14|TRBJ2-5|NA|TRBV6-5
TGTGCCAGCAGTCCAGGGACCGGACAAGAGACCCAGTACTTC
CASSPGTGQETQYF
>NA|15|TRBJ1-5|once|TRBV27
TGTGCCAGCGCCACTGGCAAGTATAGCAATCAGCCCCAGCATTTT
CASATGKYSNQPQHF
>NA|14|TRBJ2-3|NA|TRBV2
TGTGCCAGCAGTCCTGGCTCGGCAGCAGATACGCAGTATTTT
CASSPGSAADTQYF
>NA|16|TRBJ2-1|NA|TRBV5-4
TGTGCCAGCAGCGGAAGACAGCTCGCCTGGGGGAATGAGCAGTTCTTC
CASSGRQLAWGNEQFF
>TRBD1|17|TRBJ2-5|NA|TRBV9
TGTGCCAGCAGCCCCAGGACAGGGGGCGAGTCGGGAGAGACCCAGTACTTC
CASSPRTGGESGETQYF
>NA|11|TRBJ1-4|once|TRBV20-1
TGCAGTGCTAGGGGAGGTGAAAAACTGTTTTTT
CSARGGEKLFF
>TRBD1|17|TRBJ1-4|NA|TRBV19
TGTGCCAGTAGTGCCCCCGGGACAGGGGTAAGCGGTGAAAAACTGTTTTTT
CASSAPGTGVSGEKLFF
>NA|11|TRBJ2-3|once|TRBV25-1
TGTGCCAGCAGCTTCACAGATACGCAGTATTTT
CASSFTDTQYF
>NA|13|TRBJ1-4|NA|TRBV6-5
TGTGCCAGCAGATCCCACGGTGGGGAAAAACTGTTTTTT
CASRSHGGEKLFF
>TRBD1|15|TRBJ1-1|NA|TRBV2
TGTGCCAGCAGTACTGACAGGGGGGTGAACACTGAAGCTTTCTTT
CASSTDRGVNTEAFF
>NA|15|TRBJ1-1|few|TRBV29-1
TGCAGCGTCCGGGGCATGGGGGGTTCGAACACTGAAGCTTTCTTT
CSVRGMGGSNTEAFF
>NA|14|TRBJ2-2|NA|TRBV19
TGTGCCAGTAGTACCAGAACAGGGCCCGGGGAGCTGTTTTTT
CASSTRTGPGELFF
>NA|13|TRBJ2-5|NA|TRBV5-1
TGCGCCAGCAGCTATAGCATACAAGAGACCCAGTACTTC
CASSYSIQETQYF
>NA|11|TRBJ2-5|NA|TRBV5-6
TGTGCCAGCAGCTTGAGGGCGACCCAGTACTTC
CASSLRATQYF
>NA|13|TRBJ1-5|once|TRBV11-3
TGTGCCAGCAGCCCGGGGTCCGATCAGCCCCAGCATTTT
CASSPGSDQPQHF
>NA|13|TRBJ1-5|NA|TRBV19
TGTGCCAGTAGTTGGGTAAGCAATCAGCCCCAGCATTTT
CASSWVSNQPQHF
>NA|11|TRBJ2-1|few|TRBV29-1
TGCAGCGTTGTACGGGGGACAATTGGGATCTTC
CSVVRGTIGIF
>TRBD2|14|TRBJ2-5|NA|TRBV15
TGTGCCACCAGCAAACTAGCGGGGGAAGAGACCCAGTACTTC
CATSKLAGEETQYF
>NA|15|TRBJ1-5|NA|TRBV6-5
TGTGCCAGCAGCCCGGGCCTTTATAGCAATCAGCCCCAGCATTTT
CASSPGLYSNQPQHF
>TRBD1|14|TRBJ1-2|NA|TRBV25-1
TGTGCCAGCAGTGACCGACAGGGTTTATATGGCTACACCTTC
CASSDRQGLYGYTF
>TRBD2|14|TRBJ2-5|NA|TRBV27
TGTGCCAGCAGTCCACAGACTAGCTTGGAGACCCAGTACTTC
CASSPQTSLETQYF
>TRBD1|14|TRBJ2-7|few|TRBV2
TGTGCCAGCAGCCCGGACAGGGTCGGCTACGAGCAGTACTTC
CASSPDRVGYEQYF
>NA|14|TRBJ1-2|NA|TRBV15
TGTGCCACCAGCAAAAGGGTAGAGGGGTATGGCTACACCTTC
CATSKRVEGYGYTF
>NA|15|TRBJ2-3|NA|TRBV29-1
TGCAGCGTCCAAAGTAGGGACCGAAGCACAGATACGCAGTATTTT
CSVQSRDRSTDTQYF
>NA|16|TRBJ2-3|NA|TRBV30
TGTGCCTGGAGAGGGCGGGACGGGGTTCGGACAGATACGCAGTATTTT
CAWRGRDGVRTDTQYF
>NA|15|TRBJ2-2|NA|TRBV9
TGTGCCAGCAGCGTAGGAGGCGCCCATACCGGGGAGCTGTTTTTT
CASSVGGAHTGELFF
>TRBD1|14|TRBJ1-2|few|TRBV6-5
TGTGCCAGCAGTTACTCGTTAGGACAGGGCCACTACACCTTC
CASSYSLGQGHYTF
>TRBD2|14|TRBJ2-5|NA|TRBV5-6
TGTGCCAGCAGCTCACCTAGCGGGGTAAAGACCCAGTACTTC
CASSSPSGVKTQYF
>TRBD1|13|TRBJ1-5|NA|TRBV19
TGTGCCAGTAGCTCACAGGGGAATCAGCCCCAGCATTTT
CASSSQGNQPQHF
>NA|14|TRBJ1-2|NA|TRBV7-2
TGTGCCAGCAGCTTAGGGGGGGCCCACTATGGCTACACCTTC
CASSLGGAHYGYTF
>TRBD1|15|TRBJ1-1|NA|TRBV4-1
TGCGCCAGCAGCCAAGATCCAGGACAGGGGACTGAAGCTTTCTTT
CASSQDPGQGTEAFF
>NA|14|TRBJ2-5|NA|TRBV27
TGTGCCAGCAGGGAAATGGCCTTACAAGAGACCCAGTACTTC
CASREMALQETQYF
>NA|16|TRBJ2-5|NA|TRBV30
TGTGCCTGGAGTGTAGGGATAACAAGCCACCAAGAGACCCAGTACTTC
CAWSVGITSHQETQYF
>TRBD2|19|TRBJ2-1|NA|TRBV13
TGTGCCAGCAGCTTCCAGACTAGCGGGGGGGCTCCAAGATACAATGAGCAGTTCTTC
CASSFQTSGGAPRYNEQFF